This T cell receptor (beta chain) appears in the sequencing data of a study of PD-L1 blockade in urothelial cancer. The overall study: Atezolizumab at 1,200 mg intravenously every 3 weeks was started by patients in the mid-2010s. Blood drawn 3 weeks (second dose) and 6 weeks after treatment start was analyzed. Typically, measured as a median, blood samples had about 140,000 T cells.

From germline, CDR1 is SGHTA and CDR2 FQGTGA. V was pared by 2 bases and J by 8 bases, with 12 bases between. This CDR3 comprises 14 residues. A spike-in of synthetic TCR analog templates was added to each PCR. The table came from immunoSEQ multiplex PCR; TCRdb's copy has only in-frame clones and leaves some out. This sample has tens of thousands of clones, with roughly 87% found just once. The chain links TRBV7-3 to TRBJ2-2; TRBD1 might be the D (6 bases). The sequencing used PBMCs, collected around atezolizumab (anti-PD-L1) treatment. This sequence was found in a woman aged 70-85 years with urothelial cancer. The DNA of the CDR3 is TGTGCCAGCAGCTTACTTGGGGGCCGGGGGGAGCTGTTTTTT. It is translated as CASSLLGGRGELFF. Together with reference TRBV7-3 and TRBJ2-2, the CDR3 gives the full variable domain: GAGVSQTPSNKVTEKGKYVELRCDPISGHTALYWYRQSLGQGPEFLIYFQGTGAADDSGLPNDRFFAVRPEGSVSTLKIQRTERGDSAVYLCASSLLGGRGELFFGEGSRLTVL.